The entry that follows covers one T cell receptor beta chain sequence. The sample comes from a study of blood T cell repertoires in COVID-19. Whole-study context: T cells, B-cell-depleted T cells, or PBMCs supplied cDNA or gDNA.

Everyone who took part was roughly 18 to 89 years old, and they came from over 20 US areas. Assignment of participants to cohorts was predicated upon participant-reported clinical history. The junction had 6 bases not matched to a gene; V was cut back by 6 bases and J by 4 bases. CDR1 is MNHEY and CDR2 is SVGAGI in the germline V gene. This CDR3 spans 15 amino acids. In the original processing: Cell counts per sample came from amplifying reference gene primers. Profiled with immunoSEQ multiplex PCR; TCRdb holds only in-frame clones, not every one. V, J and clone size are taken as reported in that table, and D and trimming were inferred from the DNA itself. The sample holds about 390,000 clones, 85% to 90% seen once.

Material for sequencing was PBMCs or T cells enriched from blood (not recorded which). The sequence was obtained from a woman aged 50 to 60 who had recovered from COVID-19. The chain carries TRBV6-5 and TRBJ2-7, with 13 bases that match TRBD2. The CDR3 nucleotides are TGTGCCAGCAGACTACTAGCGGGGGGGCCTTACGAGCAGTACTTC. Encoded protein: CASRLLAGGPYEQYF.